This T cell receptor (beta chain) is from a study of cytomegalovirus exposure and HLA in healthy donors. Overall study: Caucasian-associated ancestry cluster membership applied to over 80% of 398 genotyped donors.

On this clone: Its target is not known. Other nucleotide sequences in the sample specify the same CDR3.

Trimming stripped 5 bases from V and 8 bases from J, with 12 bases between. The CDR3 sequence is 12 residues long. The germline V gene encodes CDR1 SEHNR and CDR2 FQNEAQ (reference sequence). The PCR made use of 60 Vbeta and 13 Jbeta primers. Original processing methods: In a later analysis, approximately 80 million unique TCR beta chains included roughly 11 million shared by two or more donors. Profiling relied on immunoSEQ multiplex PCR, and the TCRdb table lists in-frame clones only, not all of them. The V and J calls and clone size come from that table; D and trimming were worked out from the DNA. Of about 170,000 clones in the sample, roughly 79% were seen once. Regarding the study as a whole: Accurate prediction of most subjects' HLA-A and HLA-B alleles from TCR beta sequences was reported. For most TCR beta V segments, an earlier analysis put the productive rate at about 90% or about 30% of the time.

The chain links TRBV7-9 to TRBJ1-1; TRBD1 is a possible D gene (6 bases). Sequenced sample: PBMCs. This sequence originates from a woman aged 25 to 45 in good health and CMV-seropositive. CDR3 sequence reads: CASSLDSSEAFF. CDR3 DNA sequence: TGTGCCAGCAGCCTGGACAGTTCCGAAGCTTTCTTT.